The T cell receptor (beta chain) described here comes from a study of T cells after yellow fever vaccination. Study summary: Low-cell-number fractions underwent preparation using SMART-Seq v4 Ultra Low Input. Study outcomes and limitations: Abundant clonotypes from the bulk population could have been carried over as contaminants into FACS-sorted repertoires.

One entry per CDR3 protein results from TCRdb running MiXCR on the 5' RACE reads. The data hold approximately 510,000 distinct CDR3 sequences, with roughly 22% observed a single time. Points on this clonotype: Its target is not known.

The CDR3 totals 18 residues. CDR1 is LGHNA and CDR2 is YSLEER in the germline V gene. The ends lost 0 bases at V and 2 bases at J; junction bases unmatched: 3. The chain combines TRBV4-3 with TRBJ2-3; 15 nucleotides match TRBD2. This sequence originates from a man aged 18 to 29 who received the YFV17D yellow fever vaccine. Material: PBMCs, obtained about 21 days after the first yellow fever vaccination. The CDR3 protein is CASSQEGTSGGNTDTQYF. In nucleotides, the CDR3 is TGCGCCAGCAGCCAAGAGGGGACTAGCGGGGGGAACACAGATACGCAGTATTTT.